A single sample is the source of the 8 T cell receptor beta chains below, sequenced in a study of CD8+CD57+ T cells in acquired aplastic anemia. Investigators profiled TCR beta VDJ and CDR3 from genomic DNA template. TCRdb reprocessed the reads via MiXCR and lists one record per CDR3 protein. Among about 190,000 distinct CDR3 sequences listed, around half were seen once. Sequencing was performed on sorted CD4+, CD8+, or CD8+CD57+ T cells (not recorded which) from PBMCs. These receptors all come from a human donor in good health, serving as a control.

The chain uses TRBV10-2 and TRBJ2-7, with 10 bases aligning to TRBD1. This CDR3 spans 15 amino acids. The junction had 7 bases not matched to a gene; V was cut back by 6 bases and J by 2 bases. Germline V CDR1 and CDR2: WSHSY, SAAADI. The chain's CDR3 is CASSVRTGGPYEQYF. Written as DNA, the CDR3 is TGCGCCAGCAGCGTTAGGACAGGGGGTCCCTACGAGCAGTACTTC.

The chain recombines TRBV10-3 with TRBJ2-7, with a weak D call TRBD2 (7 bases). CDR1 ENHRY and CDR2 SYGVKD come from the germline V gene. V lost 10 bases and J 0 bases, leaving 16 bases between the germline ends. The CDR3 runs 14 residues. The CDR3 DNA reads as TGTGCCAGTCGGGGGGAACAGGGCTCCTACGAGCAGTACTTC. Amino acid sequence: CASRGEQGSYEQYF.

This clonotype has just a few counts. This chain's CDR3 is CSAVRGASYEQYF. CDR3 sequence (DNA): TGCAGTGCTGTGCGGGGCGCATCCTACGAGCAGTACTTC. The chain is built from TRBV20-1 and TRBJ2-7; D perhaps matches TRBD2 (6 bases). This CDR3 is built from 13 residues. CDR1 and CDR2 (germline): DFQATT, SNEGSKA (reference sequence). V shed 5 bases and J shed 1 base, with 12 bases lying between them.

Regarding this clonotype: Being one base from a much bigger clone, this may be a read error. This chain connects TRBV12-3 or TRBV12-4 to TRBJ2-1; 7 bases align to TRBD2. V shed 5 bases and J 4 bases; nucleotides not matched to a gene: 8. The CDR3 extends over 15 amino acids. The CDR3 DNA reads TGTGCCAGCAGTCTCTTCAACGGGGGGTACAATGAGCAGTTCTTC. Encoded protein: CASSLFNGGYNEQFF.

The V call is TRBV10-2, the J call TRBJ2-7, with unresolved D. This CDR3 is built from 13 residues. Germline V gene sequence: CDR1 WSHSY, CDR2 SAAADI. With 6 bases removed from V and 2 bases from J, the gap between germline ends came to 11 bases. For the CDR3, the DNA is TGCGCCAGCAGACCCGACGGCACCTACGAGCAGTACTTC. It encodes CASRPDGTYEQYF.

V usage is TRBV2 and J usage is TRBJ1-6, with D perhaps matching TRBD1 (6 bases). Germline CDR1 SNHLY, CDR2 FYNNEI. V was shortened by 3 bases and J by 5 bases, with 8 bases between the two germline ends. The CDR3 loop spans 14 amino acids. CDR3 region: CASSERGDNSPLHF. DNA of the CDR3: TGTGCCAGCAGTGAGAGGGGGGATAATTCACCCCTCCACTTT.

This clonotype was seen ten or more times. This chain links TRBV15 with TRBJ2-5; 8 bases match TRBD1. The length of the CDR3 is 16 residues. Germline CDR1 and CDR2: LNHNV and YYDKDF (reference sequence). The junction had 4 bases not matched to a gene; V was cut back by 0 bases and J by 1 base. The CDR3 region is CATSRDYGQGQETQYF. CDR3 nucleotide sequence: TGTGCCACCAGCAGAGATTACGGACAGGGCCAAGAGACCCAGTACTTC. The full variable domain, with the rest looked up from reference TRBV15 and TRBJ2-5, is DAMVIQNPRYQVTQFGKPVTLSCSQTLNHNVMYWYQQKSSQAPKLLFHYYDKDFNNEADTPDNFQSRRPNTSFCFLDIRSPGLGDTAMYLCATSRDYGQGQETQYFGPGTRLLVL.

This chain uses TRBV5-1 with TRBJ2-7; D is possibly TRBD2 (6 bases). V dropped 4 bases and J dropped 7 bases, with 12 bases sitting between them. CDR3 length: 12 amino acids. Germline values: CDR1 SGHRS, CDR2 YFSETQ. The CDR3 coding sequence is TGCGCCAGCAGCCTGCTAGGAGGGGAGCAGTACTTC. Encoded protein: CASSLLGGEQYF. Complete variable domain (other parts from reference TRBV5-1 and TRBJ2-7): KAGVTQTPRYLIKTRGQQVTLSCSPISGHRSVSWYQQTPGQGLQFLFEYFSETQRNKGNFPGRFSGRQFSNSRSEMNVSTLELGDSALYLCASSLLGGEQYFGPGTRLTVT.